This T cell receptor (beta chain) appears in the sequencing data of a study of T-cell memory formation after mild COVID-19. Whole-study context: There were largely donor-specific TCR clusters. Whole-study findings and limits: Pre-infection memory carried some responding clones, suggesting that cross-reactive memory joined. Contracting clones, day 15 to 85, had balanced CD4/CD8, and later expanders favored CD4+.

This clonotype was recorded a few times. Antigen unknown. With 4 bases removed from V and 6 bases from J, the gap between germline ends came to 19 bases. CDR3 size: 16 residues. CDR1 is MNHEY and CDR2 is SVGAGI in the germline V gene. Each CDR3 protein gets one entry after TCRdb re-called the 5' RACE reads with MiXCR. The table records about 250,000 distinct CDR3 sequences, 15% of them present only once. This TCR was sampled from an adult woman who had mild COVID-19 (a few samples of this study predate the infection). Cell type and time point are not known. The rearrangement joins TRBV6-5 to TRBJ2-1; D possibly corresponds to TRBD2 (6 bases). The specimen sequenced was PBMCs or a T cell subset sorted from them (not recorded which). Written as DNA, the CDR3 is TGTGCCAGCAGTTTCACCGGGGGACTTTCTGGCAATGAGCAGTTCTTC. Translated, it gives CASSFTGGLSGNEQFF.